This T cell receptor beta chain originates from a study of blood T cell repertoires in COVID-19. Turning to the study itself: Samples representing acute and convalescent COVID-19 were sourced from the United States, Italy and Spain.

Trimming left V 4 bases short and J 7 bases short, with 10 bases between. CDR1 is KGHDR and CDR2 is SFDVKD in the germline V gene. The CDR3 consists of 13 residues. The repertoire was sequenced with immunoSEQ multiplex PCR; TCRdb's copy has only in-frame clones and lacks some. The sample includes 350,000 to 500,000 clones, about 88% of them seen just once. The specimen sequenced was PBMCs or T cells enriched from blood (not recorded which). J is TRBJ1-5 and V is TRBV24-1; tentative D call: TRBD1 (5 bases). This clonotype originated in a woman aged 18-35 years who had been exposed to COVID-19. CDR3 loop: CATSEPGRQPQHF. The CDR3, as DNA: TGTGCCACCAGTGAGCCAGGGCGCCAGCCCCAGCATTTT.